The 19 T cell receptor beta chains reported below all come from one sample, sequenced in a study of shared clonotypes between healthy human individuals. Profiling relied on immunoSEQ multiplex PCR, and the TCRdb table lists in-frame clones only, not all of them. The table records 600,000 to 700,000 clones, around four fifths of them present only once. What was sequenced was memory CD4+ T cells sorted from blood. Subset reported: CD45RA-negative fraction. The receptors come from a woman in her twenties or thirties in good health.

The chain has TRBV5-1 and TRBJ2-2; 7 nucleotides match TRBD2. V was clipped by 2 bases and J by 6 bases; unmatched bases: 10. CDR3 length: 16 amino acids. Germline assignment: CDR1 SGHRS and CDR2 YFSETQ. CDR3 in DNA: TGCGCCAGCAGCTTATTGGCGGGAGATGCCTCCGGGGAGCTGTTTTTT. Amino acid sequence: CASSLLAGDASGELFF.

The chain recombines TRBV28 with TRBJ2-1; D may be TRBD1 (5 bases). V was cut by 5 bases and J by 0 bases, with 14 bases left in between. The CDR3 contains 16 residues. Germline CDR1 reads MDHEN; CDR2 reads SYDVKM. The CDR3 nucleotides read TGTGCCAGCAGTCGACAGCAATTAAACTCCTACAATGAGCAGTTCTTC. It is translated as CASSRQQLNSYNEQFF.

This clone showed up just a few times. J is TRBJ2-5 and V is TRBV7-8; D not resolved. Germline V gene data show CDR1 as SGHVS and CDR2 as FQNEAQ. Trimming stripped 1 base from V and 3 bases from J, with 9 bases between. The CDR3 has 14 residues. The CDR3 DNA reads as TGTGCCAGCAGCTTAGGTTGGGTCAAAGAGACCCAGTACTTC. Encoded protein: CASSLGWVKETQYF.

The chain has TRBV5-1 and TRBJ2-2; 9 bases are a match to TRBD2. Germline V gene data show CDR1 as SGHRS and CDR2 as YFSETQ. The CDR3 has 15 residues. V was clipped by 4 bases and J by 5 bases; unmatched bases: 6. CDR3 loop: CASSPQSGGTGELFF. The CDR3 DNA sequence: TGCGCCAGCAGCCCTCAGAGCGGGGGGACCGGGGAGCTGTTTTTT.

This clone was seen a handful of times. This sequence joins TRBV7-9 and TRBJ1-1, with a weak D call TRBD1 (5 bases). Looked up from germline, CDR1 is SEHNR and CDR2 is FQNEAQ (reference sequence). The CDR3 has 14 residues. The V end was cut by 5 bases, the J end by 0 bases, with 10 bases between. CDR3 region: CASSPRGVNTEAFF. CDR3 in DNA: TGTGCCAGCAGCCCAAGAGGGGTGAACACTGAAGCTTTCTTT.

The rearrangement links TRBV19 to TRBJ2-5; D gene ambiguous. The germline CDR1 and CDR2 sequences are LNHDA and SQIVND (reference sequence). There are 13 residues in the CDR3. Trimming stripped 7 bases from V and 2 bases from J, with 11 bases between. This CDR3 is CASNQGIQETQYF. In DNA, the CDR3 is TGTGCCAGTAATCAAGGGATACAAGAGACCCAGTACTTC.

The chain has TRBV28 and TRBJ1-1; no firm D call. V shed 3 bases and J shed 3 bases, with 8 bases lying between them. Per germline, CDR1 MDHEN and CDR2 SYDVKM. The CDR3 runs 13 residues. The CDR3 region has the DNA TGTGCCAGCAGTTTGATGGGCTACACTGAAGCTTTCTTT. The encoded protein is CASSLMGYTEAFF.

The rearrangement uses TRBV7-8 and TRBJ1-5; possibly TRBD1 for D (6 bases). The V end was cut by 6 bases, the J end by 7 bases, with 16 bases between. This CDR3 contains 14 residues. Germline V gene data show CDR1 as SGHVS and CDR2 as FQNEAQ. The CDR3 loop is CASRPRGWRQPQHF. Here the CDR3 DNA reads TGTGCCAGCAGACCGAGGGGGTGGCGGCAGCCCCAGCATTTT.

Remarks on this clone: Other DNA variants within this sample encode the same CDR3. The chain is built from TRBV5-1 and TRBJ2-3; a weak D match, TRBD1 (5 bases). Trimming took 0 bases from V and 3 from J, leaving 8 bases between them. The CDR3 covers 14 residues. Looked up from germline, CDR1 is SGHRS and CDR2 is YFSETQ. The CDR3 is CASSLAQGTDTQYF. The CDR3 DNA follows: TGCGCCAGCAGCTTGGCGCAGGGTACAGATACGCAGTATTTT.

The gene calls are TRBV27 and TRBJ1-3; the match to TRBD1 covers 11 bases. There are 17 residues in the CDR3. Per the germline V gene, CDR1 is MNHEY and CDR2 is SMNVEV (reference sequence). J was trimmed by 0 bases and V by 5 bases; bases with no gene match: 6. CDR3: CASSPWTGGPSGNTIYF. In DNA form, the CDR3 reads TGTGCCAGCAGTCCCTGGACAGGGGGCCCCTCTGGAAACACCATATATTTT.

This chain uses TRBV18 with TRBJ2-2; D remains ambiguous. Germline loops: CDR1 KGHSH, CDR2 LQKENI. The germline V and J ends were trimmed by 3 bases and 8 bases, with 7 bases remaining between them. CDR3 length equals 12 residues. The CDR3 coding sequence is TGTGCCAGCTCACCTTTGGCGGGGGAGCTGTTTTTT. This codes for CASSPLAGELFF.

V is TRBV20-1 and J is TRBJ2-1; TRBD2 aligns across 7 bases. The V gene's germline CDR1 is DFQATT and CDR2 SNEGSKA (reference sequence). The CDR3 has 11 residues. The V segment lost 5 bases and the J segment 8 bases; nucleotides outside the gene matches: 3. The CDR3 protein is CSAPLADEQFF. CDR3 sequence (DNA): TGCAGTGCTCCCCTAGCGGATGAGCAGTTCTTC.

To note about this clone: The same CDR3 can be traced to other DNA sequences in this sample. V is TRBV27 and J is TRBJ2-7; the D gene could be TRBD1 or TRBD2 (5 bases each). The CDR3 runs 12 residues. CDR1 MNHEY and CDR2 SMNVEV come from the germline V gene (reference sequence). Trimming stripped 3 bases from V and 7 bases from J, with 10 bases between. CDR3 sequence: CASSFRGREQYF. The CDR3 bases are TGTGCCAGCAGTTTTCGGGGCCGAGAGCAGTACTTC.

The V and J genes are TRBV10-1 and TRBJ2-2; 7 positions match TRBD1. CDR1 WNHNN and CDR2 SYGVQD come from the germline V gene (reference sequence). This CDR3 has 14 amino acids. The junction had 15 bases not matched to a gene; V was cut back by 5 bases and J by 15 bases. CDR3 DNA: TGCGCCAGCAGTAAAGGGACAGCCCATGGGTCGATGTTTTTT. Translated: CASSKGTAHGSMFF.

The rearrangement uses TRBV4-1 and TRBJ2-3; 11 bases fit TRBD2. Losses at the gene ends were 2 bases for V and 0 bases for J; bases not matched to a gene: 10. The germline gives CDR1 MGHRA, CDR2 YSYEKL. CDR3 size: 19 residues. CDR3 in DNA: TGCGCCAGCAGCCAATCCGGGACTAGCGGAGGGGGTAGCACAGATACGCAGTATTTT. Its translation is CASSQSGTSGGGSTDTQYF.

This chain links TRBV5-1 with TRBJ2-1, with 7 bases identical to TRBD2. V was clipped by 1 base and J by 3 bases; unmatched bases: 4. From germline, CDR1 is SGHRS and CDR2 YFSETQ. This CDR3 is 15 amino acids long. CDR3 residues: CASSLIGGNYNEQFF. Here the CDR3 DNA reads TGCGCCAGCAGCTTGATCGGGGGGAACTACAATGAGCAGTTCTTC.

J is TRBJ1-3 and V is TRBV5-1; the D is unclear. Germline lookup yields CDR1 SGHRS and CDR2 YFSETQ. The CDR3 loop spans 14 amino acids. V shed 0 bases and J shed 2 bases, with 6 bases lying between them. This CDR3 is CASSLEWAGNTIYF. The CDR3 nucleotides read TGCGCCAGCAGCTTGGAATGGGCTGGAAACACCATATATTTT.

V usage is TRBV6-1 and J usage is TRBJ1-5, with a tentative D call TRBD1 (5 bases). CDR1 MNHNS and CDR2 SASEGT come from the germline V gene. Trimming removed 2 bases from V and 7 bases from J, with 15 bases in between. The CDR3 sequence is 15 residues long. The CDR3 region has the DNA TGTGCCAGCAGTGAAATGATCGGAGGGGACCAGCCCCAGCATTTT. Translating it yields CASSEMIGGDQPQHF.

This clone was seen once. J is TRBJ2-7 and V is TRBV11-2; 10 bases are shared with TRBD2. The CDR3 has 16 residues. Losses at the gene ends were 2 bases for V and 0 bases for J; bases not matched to a gene: 4. The V gene's germline CDR1 is SGHAT and CDR2 FQNNGV. The CDR3 loop reads CASSLLAGGISYEQYF. CDR3 nucleotide sequence: TGTGCCAGCAGCTTATTAGCGGGAGGTATCTCCTACGAGCAGTACTTC.